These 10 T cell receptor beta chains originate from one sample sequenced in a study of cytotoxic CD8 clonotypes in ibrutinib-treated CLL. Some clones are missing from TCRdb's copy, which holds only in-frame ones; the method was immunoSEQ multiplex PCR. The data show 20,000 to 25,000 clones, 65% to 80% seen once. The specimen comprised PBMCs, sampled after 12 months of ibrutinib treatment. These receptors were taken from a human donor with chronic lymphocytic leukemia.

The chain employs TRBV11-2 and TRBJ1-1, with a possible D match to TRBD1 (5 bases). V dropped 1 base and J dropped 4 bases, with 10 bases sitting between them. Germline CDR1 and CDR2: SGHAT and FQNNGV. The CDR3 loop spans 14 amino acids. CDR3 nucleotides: TGTGCCAGCAGCTTAGTGGGGGTCCCCACTGAAGCTTTCTTT. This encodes CASSLVGVPTEAFF.

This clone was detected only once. The CDR3 DNA reads TGCGCCAGCAGCCCTCGGGGAGGGAACTATGGCTACACCTTC. Translating it yields CASSPRGGNYGYTF. This rearrangement joins TRBV5-1 to TRBJ1-2; D ambiguous. The CDR3 covers 14 residues. Per the germline V gene, CDR1 is SGHRS and CDR2 is YFSETQ. Trimming stripped 4 bases from V and 2 bases from J, with 12 bases between.

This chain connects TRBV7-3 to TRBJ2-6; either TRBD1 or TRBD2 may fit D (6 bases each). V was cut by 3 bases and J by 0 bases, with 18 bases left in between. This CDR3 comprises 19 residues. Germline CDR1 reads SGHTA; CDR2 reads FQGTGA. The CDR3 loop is CASSFWGKGGPSGANVLTF. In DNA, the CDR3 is TGTGCCAGCAGCTTCTGGGGGAAGGGGGGCCCCTCTGGGGCCAACGTCCTGACTTTC. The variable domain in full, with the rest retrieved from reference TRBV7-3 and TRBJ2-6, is GAGVSQTPSNKVTEKGKYVELRCDPISGHTALYWYRQSLGQGPEFLIYFQGTGAADDSGLPNDRFFAVRPEGSVSTLKIQRTERGDSAVYLCASSFWGKGGPSGANVLTFGAGSRLTVL.

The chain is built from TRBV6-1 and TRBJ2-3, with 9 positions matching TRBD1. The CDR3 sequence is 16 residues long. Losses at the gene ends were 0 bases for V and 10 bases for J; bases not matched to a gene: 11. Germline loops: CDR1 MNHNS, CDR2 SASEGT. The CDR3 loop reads CASSEALGQGTIPQYF. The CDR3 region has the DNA TGTGCCAGCAGTGAAGCGCTAGGACAGGGGACGATACCGCAGTATTTT.

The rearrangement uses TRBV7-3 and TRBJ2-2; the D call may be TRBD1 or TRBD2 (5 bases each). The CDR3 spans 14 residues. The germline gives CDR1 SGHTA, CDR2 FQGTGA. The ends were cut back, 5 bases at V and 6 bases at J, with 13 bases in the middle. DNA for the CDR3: TGTGCCAGCAGCGAGCGGTGGGGCCCCGGGGAGCTGTTTTTT. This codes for CASSERWGPGELFF.

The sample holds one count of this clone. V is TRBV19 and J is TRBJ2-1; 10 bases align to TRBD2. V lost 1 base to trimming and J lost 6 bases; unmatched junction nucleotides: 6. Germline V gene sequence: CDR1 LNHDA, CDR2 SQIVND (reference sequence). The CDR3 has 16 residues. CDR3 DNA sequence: TGTGCCAGTAGTATAGGGGCTAGCGGGGGAGGCAATGAGCAGTTCTTC. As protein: CASSIGASGGGNEQFF.

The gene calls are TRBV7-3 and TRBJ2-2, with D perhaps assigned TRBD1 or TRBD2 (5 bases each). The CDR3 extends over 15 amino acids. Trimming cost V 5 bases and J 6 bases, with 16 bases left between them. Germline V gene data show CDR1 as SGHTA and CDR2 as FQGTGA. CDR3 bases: TGTGCCAGCAGCCTTTGGGGTGGGACGTCCGGGGAGCTGTTTTTT. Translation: CASSLWGGTSGELFF.

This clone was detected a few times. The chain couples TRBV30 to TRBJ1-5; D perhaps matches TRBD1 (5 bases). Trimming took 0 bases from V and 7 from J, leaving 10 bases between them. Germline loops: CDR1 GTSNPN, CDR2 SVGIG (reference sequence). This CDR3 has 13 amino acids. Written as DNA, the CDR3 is TGTGCCTGGAGTGTGAAGAGGGACCAGCCCCAGCATTTT. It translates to CAWSVKRDQPQHF.

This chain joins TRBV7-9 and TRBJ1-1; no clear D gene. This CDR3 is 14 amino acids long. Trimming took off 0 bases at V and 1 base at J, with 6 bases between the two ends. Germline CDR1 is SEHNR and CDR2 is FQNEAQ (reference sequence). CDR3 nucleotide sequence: TGTGCCAGCAGCTTAGCATACCCGAACACTGAAGCTTTCTTT. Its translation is CASSLAYPNTEAFF.

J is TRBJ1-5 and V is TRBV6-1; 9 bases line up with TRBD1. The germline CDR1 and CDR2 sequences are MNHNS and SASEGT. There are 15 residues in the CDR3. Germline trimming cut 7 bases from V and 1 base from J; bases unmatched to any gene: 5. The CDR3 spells CASKLTGGSNQPQHF. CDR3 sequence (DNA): TGTGCCAGCAAGTTGACAGGGGGGAGCAATCAGCCCCAGCATTTT.